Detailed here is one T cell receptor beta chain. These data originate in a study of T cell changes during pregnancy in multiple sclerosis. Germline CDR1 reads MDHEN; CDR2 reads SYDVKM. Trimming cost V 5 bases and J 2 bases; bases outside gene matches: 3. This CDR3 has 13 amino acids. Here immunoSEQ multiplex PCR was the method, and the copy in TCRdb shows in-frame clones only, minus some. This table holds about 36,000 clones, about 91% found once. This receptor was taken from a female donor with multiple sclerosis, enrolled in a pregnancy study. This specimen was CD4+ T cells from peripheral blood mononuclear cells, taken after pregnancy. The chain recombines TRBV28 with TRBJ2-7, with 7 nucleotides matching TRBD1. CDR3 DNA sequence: TGTGCCAGCAGTCGGGACAGTCCCTACGAGCAGTACTTC. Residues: CASSRDSPYEQYF.